Below are 20 T cell receptor beta chains sequenced from a single sample in a study of identical twins. TCRdb fed the 5' RACE reads into MiXCR, producing one record per CDR3 protein. Here the sample spans approximately 700,000 distinct CDR3 sequences, 18% being singletons. These data also formed part of another study, on T cells expressing NK-cell markers.

The sequencing sample was made of PBMCs. Every receptor here comes from a woman younger than 35 in good health.

The V gene is TRBV12-3 or TRBV12-4, the J gene TRBJ1-5, with D possibly matching TRBD1 (6 bases). Trimming shortened V by 6 bases and J by 7 bases, and 16 bases separated the two germline ends. This CDR3 region has 14 residues. CDR3 sequence: CASRLGGLGQPQHF. CDR3 nucleotides: TGTGCCAGCAGGCTGGGGGGGCTAGGCCAGCCCCAGCATTTT.

In this sample, this clonotype turned up a few times. This chain uses TRBV20-1 with TRBJ1-2; tentative D call: TRBD1 (5 bases). Deletions cut 6 bases from V and 6 bases from J, with 20 bases between. Germline values: CDR1 DFQATT, CDR2 SNEGSKA (reference sequence). This CDR3 has 14 amino acids. The DNA of the CDR3 is TGCAGTGCCGCTCCGGGACCCGAGATCGATGGCTACACCTTC. Translating gives CSAAPGPEIDGYTF.

The chain has TRBV6-5 and TRBJ1-2; no firm D call. Per the germline V gene, CDR1 is MNHEY and CDR2 is SVGAGI. V dropped 8 bases and J dropped 7 bases, with 11 bases sitting between them. The CDR3 runs to 11 residues. CDR3 sequence (DNA): TGTGCCAGCGTCCCCCCCTCTGGCTACACCTTC. It yields the protein CASVPPSGYTF.

CDR3 nucleotides: TGTGCCAGCAGCGACGGGGCGAGCTCCTACAATGAGCAGTTCTTC. Its translation: CASSDGASSYNEQFF. The chain joins TRBV7-6 to TRBJ2-1; D may correspond to TRBD1 or TRBD2 (5 bases each). V lost 5 bases and J lost 0, with 11 bases in between. The CDR3 is 15 residues long. Per germline, CDR1 SGHVS and CDR2 FNYEAQ.

The rearrangement uses TRBV11-2 and TRBJ2-5; 8 nucleotides match TRBD2. The germline V gene encodes CDR1 SGHAT and CDR2 FQNNGV. CDR3 length: 15 amino acids. J lost 5 bases, V lost 4 bases, and 9 bases had no gene match. The CDR3 bases are TGTGCCAGCAGCTCGGGGGGGCTGGGATGGGAGACCCAGTACTTC. As protein: CASSSGGLGWETQYF.

The CDR3 reads CASGTGWQTQYF. The CDR3 DNA reads TGTGCCAGCGGGACAGGGTGGCAGACCCAGTACTTC. The chain couples TRBV6-2 or TRBV6-3 to TRBJ2-5, with 9 bases fitting TRBD1. Trimming at V came to 8 bases and at J to 6 bases, leaving 4 bases not matched to a gene. CDR1 is MNHEY and CDR2 is SVGEGT in the germline V gene. The CDR3 is 12 amino acids.

The rearrangement uses TRBV12-3 or TRBV12-4 and TRBJ2-5; D might be TRBD1 (7 bases). This CDR3 is 13 amino acids long. With 4 bases removed from V and 7 bases from J, the gap between germline ends came to 13 bases. The CDR3 sequence: CASSWRGPGTQYF. CDR3 in DNA: TGTGCCAGCAGTTGGAGGGGGCCGGGGACCCAGTACTTC.

This clonotype was found a few times. The chain recombines TRBV9 with TRBJ1-2; D perhaps matches TRBD1 (5 bases). This CDR3 contains 12 residues. The V gene's germline CDR1 is SGDLS and CDR2 YYNGEE. Trimming pared 7 bases from V and 7 bases from J, leaving 14 bases between. The CDR3 coding sequence is TGTGCCAGCGGGACTGCCCGGGTTGGCTACACCTTC. Translation: CASGTARVGYTF. Variable domain in full (rest from reference TRBV9 and TRBJ1-2): DSGVTQTPKHLITATGQRVTLRCSPRSGDLSVYWYQQSLDQGLQFLIQYYNGEERAKGNILERFSAQQFPDLHSELNLSSLELGDSALYFCASGTARVGYTFGSGTRLTVV.

This clonotype was seen a few times. The chain combines TRBV20-1 with TRBJ1-4, with a possible D match to TRBD1 (6 bases). Trimming shortened V by 6 bases and J by 7 bases, and 15 bases separated the two germline ends. The CDR3 has 13 residues. CDR1 and CDR2 (germline): DFQATT, SNEGSKA (reference sequence). CDR3 nucleotides: TGCAGTGCGAACCGAGGGGGGGGTGAAAAACTGTTTTTT. Its protein product is CSANRGGGEKLFF.

The chain links TRBV9 to TRBJ2-5, with 10 nucleotides matching TRBD2. V lost 4 bases, J lost 4 bases, and 13 bases stayed unmatched. CDR1 and CDR2 (germline): SGDLS, YYNGEE. The CDR3 length is 17 residues. The CDR3 sequence is CASSPRGLAGVGETQYF. The CDR3 DNA reads TGTGCCAGCAGCCCCAGGGGGCTAGCGGGAGTTGGAGAGACCCAGTACTTC.

The table lists this clonotype with many counts. This rearrangement joins TRBV7-9 to TRBJ1-1; D remains ambiguous. V was pared by 2 bases and J by 1 base, with 2 bases between. The V gene's germline CDR1 is SEHNR and CDR2 FQNEAQ (reference sequence). This CDR3 has 12 residues. CDR3 coding DNA: TGTGCCAGCAGCTTATCGAACACTGAAGCTTTCTTT. Translating it yields CASSLSNTEAFF.

The CDR3 region is CSARPRGTGELFF. The CDR3 bases are TGCAGTGCTAGACCCAGGGGTACCGGGGAGCTGTTTTTT. The genes are TRBV20-1 and TRBJ2-2, with D possibly matching TRBD1 (6 bases). CDR1 and CDR2 (germline): DFQATT, SNEGSKA (reference sequence). The CDR3 has 13 amino acids. The V end was cut by 2 bases, the J end by 5 bases, with 9 bases between.

V is TRBV6-1 and J is TRBJ2-7; either TRBD1 or TRBD2 may fit D (6 bases each). CDR1 and CDR2 from the germline V gene are MNHNS and SASEGT. Deletions cut 5 bases from V and 2 bases from J, with 16 bases between. The CDR3 is 15 amino acids. The CDR3 sequence is CASSPANGGTYEQYF. CDR3 DNA sequence: TGTGCCAGCAGTCCAGCAAACGGGGGCACCTACGAGCAGTACTTC.

This clonotype was detected a few times. This sequence joins TRBV29-1 and TRBJ1-2; 8 nucleotides match TRBD1. The germline gives CDR1 SQVTM, CDR2 ANQGSEA. This CDR3 has 13 amino acids. V gave up 6 bases and J gave up 6 bases; unmatched junction bases: 9. CDR3 residues: CSVDKTGVDGYTF. The CDR3 DNA is TGCAGCGTGGACAAGACAGGGGTGGATGGCTACACCTTC.

As DNA, the CDR3 is TGTGCCAGCAGAATAGCGGGGGGCCGCAATGAGCAGTTCTTC. Residues: CASRIAGGRNEQFF. The J gene is TRBJ2-1, the V gene TRBV12-3 or TRBV12-4; 10 bases align to TRBD2. Trimming took 6 bases from V and 6 from J; bases not matched to a gene: 5. The CDR3 has 14 amino acids.

The chain couples TRBV20-1 to TRBJ2-3; TRBD2 is a possible D gene (6 bases). V lost 8 bases and J 2 bases, leaving 17 bases between the germline ends. This CDR3 has 14 residues. CDR1 is DFQATT and CDR2 is SNEGSKA in the germline V gene (reference sequence). CDR3 nucleotide sequence: TGCAGTATAACCTGGCGGGGTCTCACAGATACGCAGTATTTT. It encodes CSITWRGLTDTQYF.

This clonotype appeared a few times. The chain couples TRBV5-1 to TRBJ2-5; D unclear. V gave up 0 bases and J gave up 7 bases, with 10 bases separating them. Germline V gene lookup returns CDR1 SGHRS and CDR2 YFSETQ. This CDR3 is 13 amino acids long. The DNA of the CDR3 is TGCGCCAGCAGCTTGGGGGGTGAATGGACCCAGTACTTC. It specifies CASSLGGEWTQYF.

The J gene is TRBJ2-5, the V gene TRBV6-5; D gene ambiguous. The CDR3 runs 14 residues. In germline, CDR1 is MNHEY, CDR2 SVGAGI. V was shortened by 4 bases and J by 5 bases, with 14 bases between the two germline ends. CDR3 coding DNA: TGTGCCAGCAGTTCCTCCGGTCAGGACGAGACCCAGTACTTC. Protein sequence: CASSSSGQDETQYF.

V usage is TRBV20-1 and J usage is TRBJ2-5; D remains unclear. V was cut by 0 bases and J by 2 bases, with 7 bases left in between. Germline assignment: CDR1 DFQATT and CDR2 SNEGSKA (reference sequence). The CDR3 contains 13 residues. The CDR3 is CSARDPQQETQYF. The CDR3 DNA is TGCAGTGCTAGAGATCCCCAGCAAGAGACCCAGTACTTC.

The chain employs TRBV6-2 or TRBV6-3 and TRBJ2-7; D might be TRBD2 (6 bases). The germline V and J ends were trimmed by 6 bases and 2 bases, with 14 bases remaining between them. CDR3 length: 14 residues. CDR1 and CDR2 (germline): MNHEY, SVGEGT. This chain's CDR3 is CASRPSGRTYEQYF. In nucleotides, the CDR3 is TGTGCCAGCAGACCCTCAGGGAGGACCTACGAGCAGTACTTC.